The count of the clone carrying this T cell receptor (beta chain) is one. Its specificity is unknown. The data stem from a study of T cells in tumors after PD-1 blockade. Across the whole study: During anti-PD-1 treatment, some patients continued daily vismodegib 150 mg. Mean per blood sample: some 120,000 templates (about 21,000-270,000), around 35,000 unique clonotypes.

Sequencing used immunoSEQ multiplex PCR; TCRdb keeps in-frame clones, though not all of them. The table has around 60,000 clones, around 80% seen once. Study-level points and caveats: Some novel exhausted tumor clones appeared in pre-treatment blood, suggesting peripheral recruitment.

The CDR3 sequence is 13 residues long. The junction had 3 bases not matched to a gene; V was cut back by 6 bases and J by 3 bases. Germline CDR1 is MNHEY and CDR2 is SVGAGI. Template: tumor biopsy or peripheral blood genomic DNA, roughly 600-6,004 ng per sample. The source material was PBMCs, sampled before anti-PD-1 treatment. The J gene is TRBJ1-2, the V gene TRBV6-5; 8 nucleotides line up with TRBD1. This TCR was sampled from a human donor with basal cell carcinoma. CDR3 protein: CASSATGDYGYTF. In nucleotides, the CDR3 is TGTGCCAGCAGCGCGACAGGGGACTATGGCTACACCTTC.